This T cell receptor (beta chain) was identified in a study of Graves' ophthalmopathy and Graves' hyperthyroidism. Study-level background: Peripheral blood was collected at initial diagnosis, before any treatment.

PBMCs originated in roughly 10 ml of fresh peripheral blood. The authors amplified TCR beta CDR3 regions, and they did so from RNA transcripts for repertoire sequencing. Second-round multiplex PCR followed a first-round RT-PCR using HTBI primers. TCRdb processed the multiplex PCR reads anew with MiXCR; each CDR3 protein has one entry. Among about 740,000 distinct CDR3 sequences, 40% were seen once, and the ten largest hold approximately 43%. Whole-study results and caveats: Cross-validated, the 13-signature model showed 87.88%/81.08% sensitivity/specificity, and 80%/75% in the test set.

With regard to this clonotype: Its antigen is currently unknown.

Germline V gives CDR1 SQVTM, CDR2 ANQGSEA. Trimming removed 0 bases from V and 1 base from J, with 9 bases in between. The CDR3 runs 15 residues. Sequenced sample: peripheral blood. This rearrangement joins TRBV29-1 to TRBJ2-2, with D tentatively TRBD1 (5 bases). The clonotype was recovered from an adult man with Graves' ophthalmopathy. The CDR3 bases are TGCAGCGTTGAAGAGGACACTATGAACACCGGGGAGCTGTTTTTT. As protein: CSVEEDTMNTGELFF.